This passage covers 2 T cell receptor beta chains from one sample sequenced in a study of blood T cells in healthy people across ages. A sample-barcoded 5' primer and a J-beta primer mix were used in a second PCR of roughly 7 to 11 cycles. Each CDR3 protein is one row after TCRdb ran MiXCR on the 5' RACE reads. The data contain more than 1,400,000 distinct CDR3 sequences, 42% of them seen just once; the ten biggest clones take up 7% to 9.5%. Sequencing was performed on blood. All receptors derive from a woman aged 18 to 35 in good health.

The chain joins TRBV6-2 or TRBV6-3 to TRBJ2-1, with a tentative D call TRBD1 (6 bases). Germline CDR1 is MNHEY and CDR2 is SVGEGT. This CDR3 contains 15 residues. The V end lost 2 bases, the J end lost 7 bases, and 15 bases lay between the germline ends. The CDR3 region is CASSYPPGESNEQFF. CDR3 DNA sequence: TGTGCCAGCAGTTACCCGCCAGGGGAGTCGAATGAGCAGTTCTTC.

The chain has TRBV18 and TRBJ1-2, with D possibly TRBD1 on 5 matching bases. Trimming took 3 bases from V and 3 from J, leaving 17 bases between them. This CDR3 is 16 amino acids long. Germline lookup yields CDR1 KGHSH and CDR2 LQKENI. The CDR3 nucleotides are TGTGCCAGCTCACCGAGGGGTCTGGGCAGGGACTATGGCTACACCTTC. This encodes CASSPRGLGRDYGYTF.